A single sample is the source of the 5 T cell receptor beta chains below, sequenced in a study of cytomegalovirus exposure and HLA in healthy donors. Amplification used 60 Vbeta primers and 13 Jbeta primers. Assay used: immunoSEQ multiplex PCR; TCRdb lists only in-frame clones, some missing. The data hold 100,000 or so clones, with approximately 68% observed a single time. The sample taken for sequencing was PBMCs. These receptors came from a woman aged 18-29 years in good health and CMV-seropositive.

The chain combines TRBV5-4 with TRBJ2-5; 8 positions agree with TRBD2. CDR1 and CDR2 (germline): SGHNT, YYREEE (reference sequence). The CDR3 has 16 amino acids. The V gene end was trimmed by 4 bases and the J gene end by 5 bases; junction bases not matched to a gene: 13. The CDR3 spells CASSPGTGGPGETQYF. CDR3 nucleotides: TGTGCCAGCAGCCCCGGCACGGGAGGGCCTGGGGAGACCCAGTACTTC.

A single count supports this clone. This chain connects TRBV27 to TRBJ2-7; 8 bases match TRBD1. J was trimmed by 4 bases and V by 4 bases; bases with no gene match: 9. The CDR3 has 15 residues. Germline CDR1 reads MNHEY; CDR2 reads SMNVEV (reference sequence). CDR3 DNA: TGTGCCAGCAGTTACGCAGGGGGCGCGGGGTACGAGCAGTACTTC. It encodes CASSYAGGAGYEQYF.

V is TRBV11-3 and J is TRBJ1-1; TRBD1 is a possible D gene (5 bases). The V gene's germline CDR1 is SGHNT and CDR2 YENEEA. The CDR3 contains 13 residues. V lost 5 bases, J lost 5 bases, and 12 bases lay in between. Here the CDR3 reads CASSLIGGTEAFF. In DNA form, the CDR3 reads TGTGCCAGCAGCCTGATCGGGGGAACTGAAGCTTTCTTT. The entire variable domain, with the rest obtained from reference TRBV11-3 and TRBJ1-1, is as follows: EAGVVQSPRYKIIEKKQPVAFWCNPISGHNTLYWYLQNLGQGPELLIRYENEEAVDDSQLPKDRFSAERLKGVDSTLKIQPAELGDSAVYLCASSLIGGTEAFFGQGTRLTVV.

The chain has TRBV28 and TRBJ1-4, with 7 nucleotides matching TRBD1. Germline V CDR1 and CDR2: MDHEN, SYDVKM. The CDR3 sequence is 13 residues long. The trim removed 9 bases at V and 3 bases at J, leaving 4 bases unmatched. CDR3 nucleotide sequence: TGTGCCAGTTTTACAGGGGCTAATGAAAAACTGTTTTTT. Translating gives CASFTGANEKLFF.

DNA of the CDR3: TGCAGCGTGCAACCGGGACAGGGGGCATATGAGCAGTTCTTC. Amino acids: CSVQPGQGAYEQFF. The chain joins TRBV29-1 to TRBJ2-1; 12 bases line up with TRBD1. The CDR3 is 14 residues long. Germline V gene lookup returns CDR1 SQVTM and CDR2 ANQGSEA. V trimming: 6 bases; J trimming: 8 bases; junction bases outside the gene matches: 8.